Listed below are T cell receptor beta chains from one sample, sequenced in a study of T cells in localized non-small cell lung cancer. Some clones are missing from TCRdb's copy, which holds only in-frame ones; the method was immunoSEQ multiplex PCR. The sample lists some 130,000 clones, around 89% seen once, with 1.5% to 2% in the top ten. The specimen comprised peripheral blood, sampled before any cancer treatment. The receptors come from a female donor of 60 years or more with stage I lung adenocarcinoma. Each CDR3 is given with its conserved first and last residue. Fields, in order: D gene, clone size, J gene, V gene, CDR3 length, CDR3 DNA, CDR3 protein. D genes are given only for firm matches. Clone size is not always given. Where it is, it says once, few, many or a class for expanded clones.

- - TRBJ1-3 TRBV7-8 14 TGTGCCAGCAGCGCGGGCCAAAAGGAAAACACCATATATTTT CASSAGQKENTIYF
- - TRBJ2-2 TRBV6-1 15 TGTGCCAGCAGTGAAGTAGTTGGGAGGACCGGGGAGCTGTTTTTT CASSEVVGRTGELFF
TRBD1 - TRBJ2-1 TRBV5-1 15 TGCGCCAGCAGCTTCTTTAGGACAGGGGAAAATGAGCAGTTCTTC CASSFFRTGENEQFF
- once TRBJ2-1 TRBV29-1 16 TGCAGCGTTGCGCTGGTGGCTAGCGCCTCCTACAATGAGCAGTTCTTC CSVALVASASYNEQFF
- - TRBJ1-5 TRBV6-5 15 TGTGCCAGCAAGGCGAGCTGGGGTGGCCCTCAGCCCCAGCATTTT CASKASWGGPQPQHF
TRBD2 - TRBJ2-3 TRBV5-1 15 TGCGCCAGCAGCTTGGAAGGGCGGGAGCCAGATACGCAGTATTTT CASSLEGREPDTQYF
- - TRBJ1-2 TRBV28 12 TGTGCCAGCAGTTTATCGGGGGGTGGCTACACCTTC CASSLSGGGYTF
TRBD1 - TRBJ1-5 TRBV2 14 TGTGCCAGCAGTGCGGACAGGTACAATCAGCCCCAGCATTTT CASSADRYNQPQHF
TRBD1 - TRBJ2-3 TRBV5-6 16 TGTGCCAGCAGCTTAAACCGGGACAGGGGTACAGATACGCAGTATTTT CASSLNRDRGTDTQYF
- - TRBJ1-5 TRBV5-5 16 TGTGCCAGCAGCCCGACCGGGCCTCTTAGAAATCAGCCCCAGCATTTT CASSPTGPLRNQPQHF
- - TRBJ2-3 TRBV6-1 13 TGTGCCAGCAGTGGGGACCGCACAGATACGCAGTATTTT CASSGDRTDTQYF
- - TRBJ2-1 TRBV5-1 16 TGCGCCAGCAGCTTGAGAGGACAGACCACCTACAATGAGCAGTTCTTC CASSLRGQTTYNEQFF
TRBD2 - TRBJ2-1 TRBV7-3 17 TGTGCCAGCAGCCCCCAGGGACTAGCGGGAGCTAGGAATGAGCAGTTCTTC CASSPQGLAGARNEQFF
- - TRBJ1-1 TRBV5-4 15 TGTGCCAGCAGTGTGGAGCCCACAGTCAACACTGAAGCTTTCTTT CASSVEPTVNTEAFF
TRBD2 - TRBJ2-2 TRBV6-6 15 TGTGCCAGCAGGTGGACTAGCGGGACCACCGGGGAGCTGTTTTTT CASRWTSGTTGELFF
- - TRBJ2-1 TRBV28 15 TGTGCCAGCACTAAATTCAGGGGTTCCTACAATGAGCAGTTCTTC CASTKFRGSYNEQFF
TRBD2 few TRBJ2-3 TRBV9 15 TGTGCCAGCAGCGTAGCCCAGCGGGAGACAGATACGCAGTATTTT CASSVAQRETDTQYF
TRBD1 - TRBJ2-3 TRBV2 15 TGTGCCAGCAGTCCCGACAGGGGGAGGGGAGATACGCAGTATTTT CASSPDRGRGDTQYF
TRBD2 - TRBJ2-7 TRBV6-1 18 TGTGCCAGCAGTGGAGGACTAGCGGGGGCCCCACCTTCCTACGAGCAGTACTTC CASSGGLAGAPPSYEQYF
- - TRBJ1-2 TRBV6-5 13 TGTGCCAGCAGTTACCGGCAAAGGCAGGGCTACACCTTC CASSYRQRQGYTF
- - TRBJ2-7 TRBV27 15 TGTGCCAGCAGTTTATTTTCGGGGGCGGGGACCGAGCAGTACTTC CASSLFSGAGTEQYF
- - TRBJ1-2 TRBV30 14 TGTGCCTGGAGTGGCGGGGGGCCCCTCTATGGCTACACCTTC CAWSGGGPLYGYTF
- - TRBJ2-5 TRBV9 16 TGTGCCAGCAGCGTAGGGGCCGGGACGGGGCAAGAGACCCAGTACTTC CASSVGAGTGQETQYF
- - TRBJ1-3 TRBV7-9 14 TGTGCCAGTTCTTCAGGCGTCTCTGGAAACACCATATATTTT CASSSGVSGNTIYF
- - TRBJ2-1 TRBV27 14 TGTGCCAGCAGCTCTCCCGGGCCATACAATGAGCAGTTCTTC CASSSPGPYNEQFF
- - TRBJ2-2 TRBV5-1 14 TGCGCCAGCAGCTTGGGAAGAAACACCGGGGAGCTGTTTTTT CASSLGRNTGELFF
- - TRBJ1-5 TRBV5-6 18 TGTGCCAGCAGCTTGGGTTTCAGGCAGGATACGAATAATCAGCCCCAGCATTTT CASSLGFRQDTNNQPQHF
- - TRBJ2-1 TRBV9 12 TGTGCCAGCAGCGTAGGGCAAAATGAGCAGTTCTTC CASSVGQNEQFF
- - TRBJ2-7 TRBV6-5 13 TGTGCCAGCAGTTACCCACCGCACTACGAGCAGTACTTC CASSYPPHYEQYF
- - TRBJ1-5 TRBV20-1 11 TGCAGTGCTAGAGTGTTACAGCCCCAGCATTTT CSARVLQPQHF
TRBD2 - TRBJ2-7 TRBV7-9 14 TGTGCCAGCAGCCAAGCGGGGGGACGCTACGAGCAGTACTTC CASSQAGGRYEQYF
- - TRBJ1-1 TRBV12-5 17 TGTGCTAGTGGTTACGCCTTAGGAGGGGGGATGAACACTGAAGCTTTCTTT CASGYALGGGMNTEAFF
- - TRBJ2-3 TRBV7-9 14 TGTGCCAGCAGCCGACTAGGAAACACAGATACGCAGTATTTT CASSRLGNTDTQYF
- - TRBJ2-1 TRBV5-1 15 TGCGCCAGCAGCTCCAGGGGCTCCAGGACCAGAAAGCAGTTCTTC CASSSRGSRTRKQFF
- - TRBJ2-3 TRBV7-3 14 TGTGCCAGCAGCCCAGGGCCACGCACAGATACGCAGTATTTT CASSPGPRTDTQYF
- - TRBJ1-1 TRBV2 12 TGTGCCAGCTCTAGGAAACCCCCTGAAGCTTTCTTT CASSRKPPEAFF
TRBD2 few TRBJ2-3 TRBV7-9 13 TGTGCCAGCAGCTACCTCCCGGCGGGAGGGTCGTATTTT CASSYLPAGGSYF
TRBD2 few TRBJ2-3 TRBV5-1 18 TGCGCCAGCAGCTTGGTCCCCCTAGCGGGAGGAATGACAGATACGCAGTATTTT CASSLVPLAGGMTDTQYF
- - TRBJ1-1 TRBV5-1 15 TGCGCCAGCAGCTTGGTTGGGGGGATGAACACTGAAGCTTTCTTT CASSLVGGMNTEAFF
TRBD1 - TRBJ1-4 TRBV5-4 16 TGTGCCAGCAGCCGTGGACAGGACGGGGCTAATGAAAAACTGTTTTTT CASSRGQDGANEKLFF
- - TRBJ2-2 TRBV15 16 TGTGCCACCAGCAGAGAGGCAGGCGGGCTGACCGGGGAGCTGTTTTTT CATSREAGGLTGELFF
TRBD2 - TRBJ2-3 TRBV18 18 TGTGCCAGCTCAGGAACTAGCGCCAACCCATCTGGCACAGATACGCAGTATTTT CASSGTSANPSGTDTQYF
TRBD2 - TRBJ2-5 TRBV7-9 14 TGTGCCAGCAGCCTCGCTAGCGGGAGGAAGACCCAGTACTTC CASSLASGRKTQYF
- - TRBJ1-4 TRBV11-2 16 TGTGCCAGCAGCTTAGATGGTGCAGGGGCGAGTGAAAAACTGTTTTTT CASSLDGAGASEKLFF
- - TRBJ1-5 TRBV7-6 15 TGTGCCAGCAGCTTGAACCAAGGGGAAAATCAGCCCCAGCATTTT CASSLNQGENQPQHF
- - TRBJ2-7 TRBV30 13 TGTGCCTGGAGTCCGGACAGCTCCTACGAGCAGTACTTC CAWSPDSSYEQYF
TRBD1 few TRBJ2-1 TRBV19 14 TGTGCCAGTAGTATAGGACAGGGGTACAATGAGCAGTTCTTC CASSIGQGYNEQFF
- - TRBJ2-1 TRBV7-3 12 TGTGCCAGCAGCCCGCCTAGCAATGAGCAGTTCTTC CASSPPSNEQFF
- - TRBJ2-5 TRBV18 14 TGTGCCAGCTCGAAGGGGGGAGGCACAGAGACCCAGTACTTC CASSKGGGTETQYF
- - TRBJ1-2 TRBV4-2 15 TGTGCCAGCAGCTTGGTGGGTTCGAGTGGGTATGGCTACACCTTC CASSLVGSSGYGYTF
- - TRBJ2-7 TRBV2 13 TGTGCCAGCAGTGCTAGGTTGGGGATCGAGCAGTACTTC CASSARLGIEQYF
- - TRBJ2-1 TRBV10-2 16 TGCGCCAGCAGTGACCGAATTAGCGGCCGTTACAATGAGCAGTTCTTC CASSDRISGRYNEQFF
TRBD2 - TRBJ2-7 TRBV6-1 18 TGTGCCAGCAGTGGGCCCTTGAGCGGGAGGGCCGATCTCTACGAGCAGTACTTC CASSGPLSGRADLYEQYF